The clone carrying this T cell receptor beta chain has just one count. TCRdb's copy holds only in-frame clones and misses some; the assay was immunoSEQ multiplex PCR. The sample includes some 280,000 clones, about 85% seen only once; the top ten take approximately 3.8%. Germline-derived CDR1 and CDR2 are SNHLY and FYNNEI. J was trimmed by 5 bases and V by 2 bases; bases with no gene match: 4. The CDR3 consists of 14 residues. This entry comes from a study of blood T cell repertoires in COVID-19. Overall study: Acute-phase and convalescent COVID-19 samples originated in the United States, Italy and Spain. T cells, B-cell-depleted T cells, or PBMCs provided the cDNA or gDNA that served as material.

V and J are TRBV2 and TRBJ1-1, with TRBD1 matching over 8 bases. The specimen sequenced was peripheral blood. The source of this sequence is a woman between 45 and 60 years old with active or convalescent COVID-19. The chain's CDR3 is CASSEQGAGTEAFF. CDR3 sequence (DNA): TGTGCCAGCAGTGAACAGGGGGCTGGAACTGAAGCTTTCTTT.